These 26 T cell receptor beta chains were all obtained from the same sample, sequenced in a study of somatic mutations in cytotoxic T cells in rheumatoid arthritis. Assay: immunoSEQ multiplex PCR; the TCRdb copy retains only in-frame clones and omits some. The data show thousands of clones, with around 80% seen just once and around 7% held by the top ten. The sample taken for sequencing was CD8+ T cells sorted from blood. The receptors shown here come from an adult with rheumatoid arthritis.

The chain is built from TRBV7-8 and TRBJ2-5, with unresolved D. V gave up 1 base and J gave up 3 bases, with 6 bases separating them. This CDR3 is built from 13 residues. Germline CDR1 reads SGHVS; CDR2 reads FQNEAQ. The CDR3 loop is CASSLDGEETQYF. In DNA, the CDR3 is TGTGCCAGCAGCTTAGATGGGGAAGAGACCCAGTACTTC.

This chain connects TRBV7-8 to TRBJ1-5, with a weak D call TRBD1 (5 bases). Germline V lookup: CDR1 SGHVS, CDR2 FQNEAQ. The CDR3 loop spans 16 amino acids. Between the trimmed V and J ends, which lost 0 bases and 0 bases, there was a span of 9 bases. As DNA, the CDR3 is TGTGCCAGCAGCTTAGCGGGGCCATATAGCAATCAGCCCCAGCATTTT. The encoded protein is CASSLAGPYSNQPQHF. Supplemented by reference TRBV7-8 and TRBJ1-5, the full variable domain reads GAGVSQSPRYKVAKRGQDVALRCDPISGHVSLFWYQQALGQGPEFLTYFQNEAQLDKSGLPSDRFFAERPEGSVSTLKIQRTQQEDSAVYLCASSLAGPYSNQPQHFGDGTRLSIL.

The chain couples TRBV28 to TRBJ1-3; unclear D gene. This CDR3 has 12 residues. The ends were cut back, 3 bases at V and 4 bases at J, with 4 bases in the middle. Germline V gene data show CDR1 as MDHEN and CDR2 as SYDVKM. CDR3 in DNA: TGTGCCAGCAGTTTTGGCGGAAACACCATATATTTT. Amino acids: CASSFGGNTIYF. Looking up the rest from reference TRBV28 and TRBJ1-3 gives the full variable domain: DVKVTQSSRYLVKRTGEKVFLECVQDMDHENMFWYRQDPGLGLRLIYFSYDVKMKEKGDIPEGYSVSREKKERFSLILESASTNQTSMYLCASSFGGNTIYFGEGSWLTVV.

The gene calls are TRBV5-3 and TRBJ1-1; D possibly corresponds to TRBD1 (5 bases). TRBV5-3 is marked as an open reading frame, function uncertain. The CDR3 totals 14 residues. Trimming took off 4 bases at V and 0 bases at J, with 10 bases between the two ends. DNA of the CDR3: TGTGCCAGAAGCGGGGCCGGGGTGAACACTGAAGCTTTCTTT. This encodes CARSGAGVNTEAFF.

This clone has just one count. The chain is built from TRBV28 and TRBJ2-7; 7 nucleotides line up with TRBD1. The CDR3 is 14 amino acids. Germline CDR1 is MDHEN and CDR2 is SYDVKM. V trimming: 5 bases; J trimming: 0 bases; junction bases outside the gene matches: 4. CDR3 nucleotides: TGTGCCAGCAGTCCATGGGACAGCTCCTACGAGCAGTACTTC. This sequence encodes CASSPWDSSYEQYF.

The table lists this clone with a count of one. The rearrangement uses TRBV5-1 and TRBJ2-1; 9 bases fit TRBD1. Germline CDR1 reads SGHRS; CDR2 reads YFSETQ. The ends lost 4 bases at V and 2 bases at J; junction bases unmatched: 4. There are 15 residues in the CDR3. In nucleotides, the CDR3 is TGCGCCAGCAGCCAGGACAGGGGCACCTACAATGAGCAGTTCTTC. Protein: CASSQDRGTYNEQFF.

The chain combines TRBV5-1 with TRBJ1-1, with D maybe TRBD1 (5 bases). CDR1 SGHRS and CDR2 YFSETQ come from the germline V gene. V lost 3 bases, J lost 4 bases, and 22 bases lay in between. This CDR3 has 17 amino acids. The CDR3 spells CASSSSGNWRMGTEAFF. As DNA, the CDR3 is TGCGCCAGCAGCTCCTCAGGGAATTGGAGGATGGGCACTGAAGCTTTCTTT.

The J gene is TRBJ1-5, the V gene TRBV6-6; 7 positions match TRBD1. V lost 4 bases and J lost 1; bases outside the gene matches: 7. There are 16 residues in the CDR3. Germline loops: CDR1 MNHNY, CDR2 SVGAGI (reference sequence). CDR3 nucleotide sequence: TGTGCCAGCAGTTCCCCCCAGGGGGTAAGCAATCAGCCCCAGCATTTT. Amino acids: CASSSPQGVSNQPQHF.

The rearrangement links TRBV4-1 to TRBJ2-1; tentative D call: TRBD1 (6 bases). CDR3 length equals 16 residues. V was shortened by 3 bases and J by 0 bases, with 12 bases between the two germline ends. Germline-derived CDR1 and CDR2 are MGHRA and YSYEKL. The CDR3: CASSHLTGISYNEQFF. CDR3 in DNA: TGCGCCAGCAGCCACCTTACAGGGATCTCCTACAATGAGCAGTTCTTC.

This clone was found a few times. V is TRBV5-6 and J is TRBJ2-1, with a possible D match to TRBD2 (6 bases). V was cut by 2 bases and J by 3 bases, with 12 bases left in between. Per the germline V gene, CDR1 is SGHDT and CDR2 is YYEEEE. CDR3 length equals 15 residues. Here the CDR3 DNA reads TGTGCCAGCAGCTTACTGACTAGAAACTACAATGAGCAGTTCTTC. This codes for CASSLLTRNYNEQFF. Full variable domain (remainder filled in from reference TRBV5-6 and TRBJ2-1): DAGVTQSPTHLIKTRGQQVTLRCSPKSGHDTVSWYQQALGQGPQFIFQYYEEEERQRGNFPDRFSGHQFPNYSSELNVNALLLGDSALYLCASSLLTRNYNEQFFGPGTRLTVL.

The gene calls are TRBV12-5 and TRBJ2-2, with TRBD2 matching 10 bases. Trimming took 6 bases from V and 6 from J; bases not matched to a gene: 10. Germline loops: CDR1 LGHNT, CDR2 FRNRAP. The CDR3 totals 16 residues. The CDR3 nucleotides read TGTGCTAGTGGGCAACAGCGGGGGGGCCCGGCCGGGGAGCTGTTTTTT. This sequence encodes CASGQQRGGPAGELFF.

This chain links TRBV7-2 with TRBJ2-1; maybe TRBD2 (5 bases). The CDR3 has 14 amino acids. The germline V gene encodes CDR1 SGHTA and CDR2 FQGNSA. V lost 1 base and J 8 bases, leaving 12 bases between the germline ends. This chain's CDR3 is CASSLVSGIYEQFF. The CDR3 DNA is TGTGCCAGCAGCTTAGTGTCGGGGATATATGAGCAGTTCTTC. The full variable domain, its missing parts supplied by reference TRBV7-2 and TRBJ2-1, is GAGVSQSPSNKVTEKGKDVELRCDPISGHTALYWYRQSLGQGLEFLIYFQGNSAPDKSGLPSDRFSAERTGGSVSTLTIQRTQQEDSAVYLCASSLVSGIYEQFFGPGTRLTVL.

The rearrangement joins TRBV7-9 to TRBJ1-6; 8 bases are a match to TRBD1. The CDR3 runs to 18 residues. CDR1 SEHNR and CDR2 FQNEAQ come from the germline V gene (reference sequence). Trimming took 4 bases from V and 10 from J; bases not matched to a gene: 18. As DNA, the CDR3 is TGTGCCAGCAGCTCCACCGGGACAGGCTCCTTTGGGAACTCACCCCTCCACTTT. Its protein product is CASSSTGTGSFGNSPLHF.

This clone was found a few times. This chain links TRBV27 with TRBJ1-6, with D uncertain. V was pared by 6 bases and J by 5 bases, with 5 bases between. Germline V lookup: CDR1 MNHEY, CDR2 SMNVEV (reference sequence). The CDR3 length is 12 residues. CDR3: CASSPHNSPLHF. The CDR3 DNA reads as TGTGCCAGCAGCCCACATAATTCACCCCTCCACTTT.

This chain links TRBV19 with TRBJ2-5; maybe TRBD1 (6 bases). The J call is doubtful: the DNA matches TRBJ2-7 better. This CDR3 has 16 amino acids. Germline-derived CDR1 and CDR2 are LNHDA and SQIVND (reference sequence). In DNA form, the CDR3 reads TGTGCCAGTAGTATAACCCTCGGGCAGGGGATAGTCGAGCAGTACTTC. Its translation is CASSITLGQGIVEQYF.

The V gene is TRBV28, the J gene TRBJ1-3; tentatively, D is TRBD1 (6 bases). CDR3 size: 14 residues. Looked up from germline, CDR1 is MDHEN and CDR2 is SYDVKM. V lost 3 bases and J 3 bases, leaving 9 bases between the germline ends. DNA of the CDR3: TGTGCCAGCAGTTTCAGGGGCGGTGGAAACACCATATATTTT. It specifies CASSFRGGGNTIYF.

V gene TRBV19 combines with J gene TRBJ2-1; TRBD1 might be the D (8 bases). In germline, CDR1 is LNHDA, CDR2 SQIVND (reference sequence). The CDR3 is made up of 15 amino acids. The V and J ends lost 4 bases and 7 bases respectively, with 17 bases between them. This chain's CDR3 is CASSRGGTGMNEQFF. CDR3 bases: TGTGCCAGTAGTAGGGGAGGGACAGGTATGAATGAGCAGTTCTTC.

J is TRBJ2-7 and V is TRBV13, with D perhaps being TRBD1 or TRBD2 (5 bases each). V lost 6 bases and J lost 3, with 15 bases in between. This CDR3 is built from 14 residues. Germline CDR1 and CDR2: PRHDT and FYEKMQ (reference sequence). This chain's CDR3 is CASSHTGGSYEQYF. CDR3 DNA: TGTGCCAGCAGTCATACTGGGGGTAGCTACGAGCAGTACTTC.

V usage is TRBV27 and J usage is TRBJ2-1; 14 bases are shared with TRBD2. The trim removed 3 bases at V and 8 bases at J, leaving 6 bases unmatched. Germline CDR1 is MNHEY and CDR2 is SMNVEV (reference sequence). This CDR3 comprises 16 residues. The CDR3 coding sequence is TGTGCCAGCAGTTTGACGACTAGCGGGGGGGTGGATGAGCAGTTCTTC. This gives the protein CASSLTTSGGVDEQFF.

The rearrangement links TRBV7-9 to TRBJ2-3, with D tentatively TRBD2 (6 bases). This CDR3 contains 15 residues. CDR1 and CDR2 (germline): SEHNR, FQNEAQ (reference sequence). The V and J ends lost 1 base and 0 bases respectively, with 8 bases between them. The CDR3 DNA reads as TGTGCCAGCAGCTTAGGGACTAAGAGCACAGATACGCAGTATTTT. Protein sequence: CASSLGTKSTDTQYF.

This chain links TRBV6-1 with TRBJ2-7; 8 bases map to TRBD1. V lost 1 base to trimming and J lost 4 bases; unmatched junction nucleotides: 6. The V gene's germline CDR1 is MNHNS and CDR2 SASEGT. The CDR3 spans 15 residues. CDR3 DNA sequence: TGTGCCAGCAGTGAAGGGCCAGGGGGCCTGTACGAGCAGTACTTC. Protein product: CASSEGPGGLYEQYF.

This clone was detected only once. Here the CDR3 DNA reads TGTGCCAGCAGTCGGACTAGCGGAGGCACAGATACGCAGTATTTT. Amino acids: CASSRTSGGTDTQYF. This chain uses TRBV6-4 with TRBJ2-3; 10 bases are shared with TRBD2. This CDR3 is 15 amino acids long. CDR1 MRHNA and CDR2 SNTAGT come from the germline V gene. With V trimmed by 5 bases and J by 1 base, 3 bases remained unmatched.

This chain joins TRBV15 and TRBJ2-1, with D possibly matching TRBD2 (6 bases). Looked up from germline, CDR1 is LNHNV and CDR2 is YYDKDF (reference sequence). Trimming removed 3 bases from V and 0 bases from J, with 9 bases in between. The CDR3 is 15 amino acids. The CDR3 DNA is TGTGCCACCAGCAGGGAGGGTAGCTCCTACAATGAGCAGTTCTTC. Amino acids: CATSREGSSYNEQFF.

CDR3 bases: TGTGCCAGCAGTTACTACGCAGGGGGCGCAGGTGAAGCTTTCTTT. It translates to CASSYYAGGAGEAFF. The chain links TRBV6-5 to TRBJ1-1, with 8 positions matching TRBD1. J was trimmed by 7 bases and V by 1 base; bases with no gene match: 8. CDR1 is MNHEY, CDR2 SVGAGI, per germline. The CDR3 extends over 15 amino acids.

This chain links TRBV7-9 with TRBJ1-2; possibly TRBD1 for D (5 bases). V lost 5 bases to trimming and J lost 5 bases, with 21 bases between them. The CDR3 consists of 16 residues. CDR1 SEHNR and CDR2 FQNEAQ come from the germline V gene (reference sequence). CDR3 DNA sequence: TGTGCCAGCAGCAGAACAGGCTTCGAAATTTTATATGGCTACACCTTC. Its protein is CASSRTGFEILYGYTF.

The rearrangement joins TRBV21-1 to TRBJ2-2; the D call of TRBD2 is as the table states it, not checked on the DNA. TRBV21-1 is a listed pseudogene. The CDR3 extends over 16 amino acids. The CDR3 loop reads CASTPSGGEHTGELFF. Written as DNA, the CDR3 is TGTGCCAGCACCCCTAGCGGGGGGGAACACACCGGGGAGCTGTTTTTT.